This entry lists 8 T cell receptor beta chains sequenced from one sample in a study of T cell responses to AZD1222 COVID-19 vaccine. Generated by immunoSEQ multiplex PCR, the TCRdb table keeps only in-frame clones and is missing some. The top ten clones hold roughly 3% of a sample with tens of thousands of clones, about 94% of them seen once. The material was peripheral blood, obtained 28 days after the second AZD1222 dose. These receptors were obtained from an adult who received the AZD1222 COVID-19 vaccine.

This clone was seen only once. The rearrangement joins TRBV6-6 to TRBJ1-2; D unresolved. V lost 6 bases to trimming and J lost 4 bases, with 24 bases between them. The CDR3 runs to 17 residues. Germline V CDR1 and CDR2: MNHNY, SVGAGI (reference sequence). The CDR3 sequence: CASRRTRTDGSGYGYTF. DNA for the CDR3: TGTGCCAGCAGGCGAACACGAACCGACGGATCCGGCTATGGCTACACCTTC.

The V and J genes are TRBV2 and TRBJ1-2; D is perhaps TRBD1 (6 bases). The germline V gene has CDR1 SNHLY and CDR2 FYNNEI. The V and J ends lost 8 bases and 6 bases respectively, with 16 bases between them. This CDR3 has 13 residues. CDR3 in DNA: TGTGCCAGCCCTCAACTTAACAGGGATGGCTACACCTTC. Translated, it gives CASPQLNRDGYTF.

This clone has just one count. The chain is built from TRBV13 and TRBJ2-2; D may correspond to TRBD1 or TRBD2 (5 bases each). Between the trimmed V and J ends, which lost 5 bases and 3 bases, there was a span of 13 bases. CDR3 size: 15 residues. Germline CDR1 PRHDT, CDR2 FYEKMQ (reference sequence). In DNA, the CDR3 is TGTGCCAGCAGCGGCCGGGACGGCCACACCGGGGAGCTGTTTTTT. This translates into CASSGRDGHTGELFF. Filled out from reference TRBV13 and TRBJ2-2, the complete variable domain reads AAGVIQSPRHLIKEKRETATLKCYPIPRHDTVYWYQQGPGQDPQFLISFYEKMQSDKGSIPDRFSAQQFSDYHSELNMSSLELGDSALYFCASSGRDGHTGELFFGEGSRLTVL.

This clone was detected once. The chain joins TRBV7-2 to TRBJ1-4; no definite D call. V was clipped by 1 base and J by 5 bases, with 8 bases between them. CDR3 length equals 14 residues. CDR1 is SGHTA, CDR2 FQGNSA, per germline. The DNA for the CDR3 is TGTGCCAGCAGCTTAGGGCTGGGGAATGAAAAACTGTTTTTT. Amino acid sequence: CASSLGLGNEKLFF.

The J gene is TRBJ2-7, the V gene TRBV4-2; 8 nucleotides match TRBD2. CDR1 is LGHNA and CDR2 is YNFKEQ in the germline V gene. CDR3 length: 16 residues. The trim removed 2 bases at V and 6 bases at J, leaving 12 bases unmatched. DNA of the CDR3: TGTGCCAGCAGCCAAATAGAAGTGGAAGCGGGGGCCGAGCAGTACTTC. Translated, it gives CASSQIEVEAGAEQYF.

V and J are TRBV19 and TRBJ1-5; TRBD1 might be the D (5 bases). This CDR3 has 15 amino acids. Looked up from germline, CDR1 is LNHDA and CDR2 is SQIVND (reference sequence). Trimming removed 7 bases at V and 2 bases at J, with 15 bases between. For the CDR3, the DNA is TGTGCCAGTACCGGCCAACAGGCGGGCAATCAGCCCCAGCATTTT. As protein: CASTGQQAGNQPQHF.

The chain uses TRBV7-2 and TRBJ2-1; 13 nucleotides align to TRBD2. This CDR3 is 15 amino acids long. The germline V gene has CDR1 SGHTA and CDR2 FQGNSA. The J segment lost 1 base and the V segment lost 8 bases, leaving 2 bases of the junction unmatched. In nucleotides, the CDR3 is TGTGCCAGCGGGACTAGCGGGGCTTCCTACAATGAGCAGTTCTTC. This codes for CASGTSGASYNEQFF.

The V and J genes are TRBV19 and TRBJ1-1, with D maybe TRBD1 (5 bases). Deletions cut 3 bases from V and 2 bases from J, with 13 bases between. CDR1 and CDR2 (germline): LNHDA, SQIVND (reference sequence). This CDR3 comprises 15 residues. CDR3 protein: CASSMFGQGNTEAFF. In DNA, the CDR3 is TGTGCCAGTAGTATGTTCGGGCAGGGTAACACTGAAGCTTTCTTT.